These 5 T cell receptor beta chains originate from one sample sequenced in a study of T cell responses to AZD1222 COVID-19 vaccine. The method was immunoSEQ multiplex PCR; TCRdb's version includes in-frame clones alone and lacks a portion of them. The sample has under 170,000 clones; 92% are singletons. The source material was peripheral blood, sampled 28 days after the second AZD1222 dose. These TCRs come from an adult who received the AZD1222 COVID-19 vaccine.

The J gene is TRBJ1-2, the V gene TRBV5-1, with 8 bases that match TRBD1. The ends lost 4 bases at V and 8 bases at J; junction bases unmatched: 10. The CDR3 has 14 residues. Germline CDR1 is SGHRS and CDR2 is YFSETQ. The CDR3 spells CASSMGQAVDGYTF. The CDR3 bases are TGCGCCAGCAGCATGGGACAGGCCGTCGACGGCTACACCTTC.

The V call is TRBV19, the J call TRBJ1-5; the D is unclear. There are 13 residues in the CDR3. V lost 7 bases and J lost 0, with 7 bases in between. Per germline, CDR1 LNHDA and CDR2 SQIVND (reference sequence). Written as DNA, the CDR3 is TGTGCCAGTATAGGGTATAGCAATCAGCCCCAGCATTTT. Translating it yields CASIGYSNQPQHF. The full variable domain, in which reference TRBV19 and TRBJ1-5 provide the parts outside the CDR3, is DGGITQSPKYLFRKEGQNVTLSCEQNLNHDAMYWYRQDPGQGLRLIYYSQIVNDFQKGDIAEGYSVSREKKESFPLTVTSAQKNPTAFYLCASIGYSNQPQHFGDGTRLSIL.

The J gene is TRBJ2-7, the V gene TRBV11-1; D perhaps matches TRBD2 (5 bases). V was cut by 0 bases and J by 3 bases, with 12 bases left in between. Germline CDR1 is SGHAT and CDR2 is FQDESV (reference sequence). The CDR3 covers 15 residues. The CDR3 nucleotides are TGTGCCAGCAGCTTAGCCCCTCGGGGAATCTACGAGCAGTACTTC. Its protein is CASSLAPRGIYEQYF.

This rearrangement joins TRBV2 to TRBJ2-2; D unresolved. CDR1 SNHLY and CDR2 FYNNEI come from the germline V gene. The CDR3 consists of 15 residues. V was clipped by 7 bases and J by 3 bases, with 15 bases between them. The CDR3 bases are TGTGCCAGCAAAGATAGGTCAGACTACACCGGGGAGCTGTTTTTT. Amino acids: CASKDRSDYTGELFF.

This chain joins TRBV5-1 and TRBJ2-1, with D possibly matching TRBD2 (6 bases). This CDR3 is 18 amino acids long. Trimming cost V 3 bases and J 2 bases, with 21 bases left between them. Germline V lookup: CDR1 SGHRS, CDR2 YFSETQ. The CDR3 sequence is CASSSDLAGGPPYNEQFF. As DNA, the CDR3 is TGCGCCAGCAGCTCAGATCTAGCAGGAGGGCCGCCCTACAATGAGCAGTTCTTC.